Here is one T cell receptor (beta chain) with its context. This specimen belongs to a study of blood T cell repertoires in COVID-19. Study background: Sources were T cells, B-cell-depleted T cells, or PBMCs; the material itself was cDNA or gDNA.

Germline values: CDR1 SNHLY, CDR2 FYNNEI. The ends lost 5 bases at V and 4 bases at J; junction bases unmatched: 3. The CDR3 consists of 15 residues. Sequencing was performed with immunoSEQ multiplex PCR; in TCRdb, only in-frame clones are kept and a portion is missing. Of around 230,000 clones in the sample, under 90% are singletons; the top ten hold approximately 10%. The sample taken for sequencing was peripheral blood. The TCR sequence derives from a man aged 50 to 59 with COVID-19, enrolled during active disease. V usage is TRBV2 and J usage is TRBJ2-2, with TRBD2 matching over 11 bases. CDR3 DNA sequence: TGTGCCAGCAGTAGCGGGACTAGCGGCACCGGGGAGCTGTTTTTT. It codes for CASSSGTSGTGELFF.